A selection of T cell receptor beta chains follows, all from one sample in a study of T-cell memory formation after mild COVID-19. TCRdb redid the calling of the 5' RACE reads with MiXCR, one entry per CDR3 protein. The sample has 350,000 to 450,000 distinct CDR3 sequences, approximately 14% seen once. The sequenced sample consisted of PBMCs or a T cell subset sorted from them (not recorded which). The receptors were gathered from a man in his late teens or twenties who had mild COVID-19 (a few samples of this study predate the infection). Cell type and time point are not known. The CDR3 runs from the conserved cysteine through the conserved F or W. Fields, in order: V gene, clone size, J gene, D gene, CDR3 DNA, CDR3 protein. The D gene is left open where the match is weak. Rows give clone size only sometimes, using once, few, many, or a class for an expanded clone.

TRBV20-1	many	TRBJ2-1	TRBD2	TGCAGTGCTGGGACTAGCGGGGAGGGTGAGCAGTTCTTC	CSAGTSGEGEQFF
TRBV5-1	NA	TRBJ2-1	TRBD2	TGCGCCAGCAGCTTGGCCCGACTAGCGGGGTTCAATGAGCAGTTCTTC	CASSLARLAGFNEQFF
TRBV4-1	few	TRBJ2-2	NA	TGCGCCAGCAGCCCGGAGGCAGGGGGGGCATGGGAGCTGTTTTTT	CASSPEAGGAWELFF
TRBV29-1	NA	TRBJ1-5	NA	TGCAGCGTTGGGGATTGGGGACAGCCCCAGCATTTT	CSVGDWGQPQHF
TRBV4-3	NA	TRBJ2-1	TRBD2	TGCGCCAGCAGCCAAGATCGGGGGGGGTATGGTGAGCAGTTCTTC	CASSQDRGGYGEQFF
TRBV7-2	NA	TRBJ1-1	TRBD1	TGTGCCAGCAGCTTCGAGATTGGGACAGGGAGTGCCGCTGAAGCTTTCTTT	CASSFEIGTGSAAEAFF
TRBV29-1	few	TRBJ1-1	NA	TGCAGCGGGTCCGGGGAGGATAACACTGAAGCTTTCTTT	CSGSGEDNTEAFF
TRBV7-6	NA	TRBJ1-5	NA	TGTGCCAGCAGCTTCCGGCCTAGCAATCAGCCCCAGCATTTT	CASSFRPSNQPQHF
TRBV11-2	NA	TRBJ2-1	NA	TGTGCCAGCAGCTTAGGGGACCGCCGTGGGCAGTTCTTC	CASSLGDRRGQFF
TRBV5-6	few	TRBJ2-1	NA	TGTGCCAGCAGCATGGGCGGGAAAGCCTACAATGAGCAGTTCTTC	CASSMGGKAYNEQFF
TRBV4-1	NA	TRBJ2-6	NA	TGCGCCAGCAGCCTCACGGCGGCCAACGTCCTGACTTTC	CASSLTAANVLTF
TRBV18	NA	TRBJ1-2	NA	TGTGCCAGCTCACCACGCCTCAGGGATGACTATGGCTACACCTTC	CASSPRLRDDYGYTF
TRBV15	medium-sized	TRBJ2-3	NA	TGTGCCACCAGCAGAGATGGACGCCCCACAGATACGCAGTATTTT	CATSRDGRPTDTQYF
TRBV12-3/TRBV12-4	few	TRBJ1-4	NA	TGTGCCAGCGGGCGGGAAACTAATGAAAAACTGTTTTTT	CASGRETNEKLFF
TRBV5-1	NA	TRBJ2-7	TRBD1	TGCGCCAGCAGCAGAATCACCTCGACAGGGGCCGAGCAGTACTTC	CASSRITSTGAEQYF
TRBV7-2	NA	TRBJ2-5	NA	TGTGCCAGCAGCTTAGTTGGGGTGCAAGAGAACCAGTACTTC	CASSLVGVQENQYF
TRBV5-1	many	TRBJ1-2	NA	TGCGCCAGCAGCTTTGAGACTCCTAACTATGGCTACACCTTC	CASSFETPNYGYTF
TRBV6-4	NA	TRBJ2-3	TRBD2	TGTGCCAGCAGCCGGACAGCGGGGGGTAGCACAGATACGCAGTATTTT	CASSRTAGGSTDTQYF
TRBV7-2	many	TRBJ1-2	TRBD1	TGTGCCAGCAGCCCGGGGACAGGGTACTATGGCTACACCTTC	CASSPGTGYYGYTF
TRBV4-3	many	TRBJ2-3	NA	TGCGCCAGCAGCAAGGCCCCATTTCCTGTGACAGATACGCAGTATTTT	CASSKAPFPVTDTQYF
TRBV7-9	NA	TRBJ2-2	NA	TGTGCCAGCAGCGGGGGACGGAGGATCGGGGAGCTGTTTTTT	CASSGGRRIGELFF
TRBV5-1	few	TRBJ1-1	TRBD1	TGCGCCAGCAGCAGGAGACAGGGGATCGGCACTGAAGCTTTCTTT	CASSRRQGIGTEAFF
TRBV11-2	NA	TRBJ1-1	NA	TGTGCCAGCAGACCCGCCGGGACCTGGGCTGAAGCTTTCTTT	CASRPAGTWAEAFF
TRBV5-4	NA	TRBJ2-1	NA	TGTGCCAGCAGCACCCCTATGCGGGCCTACAATGAGCAGTTCTTC	CASSTPMRAYNEQFF
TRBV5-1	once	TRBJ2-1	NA	TGCGCCAGCAGCTTGGGAGGTGGACCCCCAGGGTATGAGCAGTTCTTC	CASSLGGGPPGYEQFF
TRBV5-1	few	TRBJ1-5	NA	TGCGCCAGCAGCTTGGCCGGGACATACAATCAGCCCCAGCATTTT	CASSLAGTYNQPQHF
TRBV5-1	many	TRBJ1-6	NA	TGCGCCAGCAGCTTGGAGGCGATAGGTAATTCACCCCTCCACTTT	CASSLEAIGNSPLHF
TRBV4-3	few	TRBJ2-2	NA	TGCGCCAGCAGCCTATTAGCGGATGCTCGGGTCGGGGAGCTGTTTTTT	CASSLLADARVGELFF
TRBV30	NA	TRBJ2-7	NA	TGTGCCTGGAGTAAAGGTGGCTACGAGCAGTACTTC	CAWSKGGYEQYF
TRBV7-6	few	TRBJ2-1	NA	TGTGCCAGCAGCTTAGAGGGGGGGGGAAGCTCCTACAATGAGCAGTTCTTC	CASSLEGGGSSYNEQFF
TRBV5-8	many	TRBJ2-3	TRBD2	TGTGCCAGCAGCCCGGGACTAGCGGGGGTGGATACGCAGTATTTT	CASSPGLAGVDTQYF
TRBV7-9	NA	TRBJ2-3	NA	TGTGCCAGCAGCGCGCGATCCTACAGAACAGATACGCAGTATTTT	CASSARSYRTDTQYF
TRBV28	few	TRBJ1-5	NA	TGTGCCAGCAAGGGCCCCTTTAATCAGCCCCAGCATTTT	CASKGPFNQPQHF
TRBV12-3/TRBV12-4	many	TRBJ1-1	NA	TGTGCCAGCAGTTTATTCGCTAAACCGGTAGCTTTCTTT	CASSLFAKPVAFF
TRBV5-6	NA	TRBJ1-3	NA	TGTGCCAGCAGCTTCGGGGGCGTTGGAAACACCATATATTTT	CASSFGGVGNTIYF
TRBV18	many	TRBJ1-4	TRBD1	TGTGCCAGCTCACCGGACAGGGGCGGAGAAAAACTGTTTTTT	CASSPDRGGEKLFF
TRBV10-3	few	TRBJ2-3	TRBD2	TGTGCCATCAGTGGGGGACTAGCGGGTTCTAGCACAGATACGCAGTATTTT	CAISGGLAGSSTDTQYF
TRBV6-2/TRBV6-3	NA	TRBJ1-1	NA	TGTGCCAGCAGTTATTCCAATTACCTCCCCCGGGAAGCTTTCTTT	CASSYSNYLPREAFF
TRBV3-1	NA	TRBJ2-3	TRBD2	TGTGCCAGCAGCCGAGCGGGGGCACACTCTTGGATGCAGTATTTT	CASSRAGAHSWMQYF
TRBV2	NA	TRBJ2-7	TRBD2	TGTGCCAGCAGTGACCGAGTAGCGGGGCAGAGCTCCTACGAGCAGTACTTC	CASSDRVAGQSSYEQYF
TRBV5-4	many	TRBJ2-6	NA	TGTGCCAGCAGCTTGGATGTAGCCTTTCCCTCTGGGGCCAACGTCCTGACTTTC	CASSLDVAFPSGANVLTF
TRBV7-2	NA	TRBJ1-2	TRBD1	TGTGCCAGCAGCTTAGGACGGGACAGGGGTGCTGGCTACACCTTC	CASSLGRDRGAGYTF
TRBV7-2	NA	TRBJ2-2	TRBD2	TGTGCCAGCAGCGAGGGAGCGGGGGGGTTCCCCACCGGGGAGCTGTTTTTT	CASSEGAGGFPTGELFF
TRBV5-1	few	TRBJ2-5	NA	TGCGCCAGCAGCTCGACCTGGACAACAAAAGAGACCCAGTACTTC	CASSSTWTTKETQYF
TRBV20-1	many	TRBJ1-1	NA	TGCAGTGCTAGCCGCAGGAGAATGAACACTGAAGCTTTCTTT	CSASRRRMNTEAFF
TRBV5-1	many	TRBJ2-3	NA	TGCGCCAGCAGCTTAGAGATGGATACGCAGTATTTT	CASSLEMDTQYF
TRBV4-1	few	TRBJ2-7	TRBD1	TGCGCCAGCAGCGGGACAGGGTTCGAGCAGTACTTC	CASSGTGFEQYF
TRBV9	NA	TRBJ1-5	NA	TGTGCCAGCAGCGTAGGATCCGGGGTGGGAGGTCAGCCCCAGCATTTT	CASSVGSGVGGQPQHF
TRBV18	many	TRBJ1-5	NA	TGTGCCAGCTCAGAAACCGGGATGTCGGGCAATCAGCCCCAGCATTTT	CASSETGMSGNQPQHF
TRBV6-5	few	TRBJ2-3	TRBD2	TGTGCCAGCAGCACGGGGGGGAGCACAGATACGCAGTATTTT	CASSTGGSTDTQYF
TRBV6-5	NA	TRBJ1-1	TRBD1	TGTGCCAGCAGCCGGGATCCTAAGACAGGGGCAAGAGCTTTCTTT	CASSRDPKTGARAFF
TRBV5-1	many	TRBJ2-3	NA	TGTGCCAGCAGCTTTCCGGGGGGCACAGATACGCAGTATTTT	CASSFPGGTDTQYF
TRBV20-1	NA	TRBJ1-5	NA	TGCAGTGCCGCGGTGAAGCATAGCAATCAGCCCCAGCATTTT	CSAAVKHSNQPQHF
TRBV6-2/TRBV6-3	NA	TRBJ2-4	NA	TGTGCCAGCAGTGGTCGACAGGCCCTAGCCAAAAACATTCAGTACTTC	CASSGRQALAKNIQYF
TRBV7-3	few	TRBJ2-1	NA	TGTGCCAGCAGTAAAGAATCCGGGGGCCGGTCCTACAATGAGCAGTTCTTC	CASSKESGGRSYNEQFF
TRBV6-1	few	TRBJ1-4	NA	TGTGCCAGCAGCTATACGCCGGGAAACGGCGGGGAAAAACTGTTTTTT	CASSYTPGNGGEKLFF
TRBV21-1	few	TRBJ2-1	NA	TGTGCCAGCAGCAAAGGGCAGGTCCGAGTCAATGAGCAGTTCTTC	CASSKGQVRVNEQFF
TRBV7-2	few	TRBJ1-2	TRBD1	TGTGCCAGCAGCTTTAGTGGGACAGCATACTATGGCTACACCTTC	CASSFSGTAYYGYTF
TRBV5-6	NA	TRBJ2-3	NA	TGTGCCAGCAGCTTGAGGACCGGGGGGCCTCCAAGCACAGATACGCAGTATTTT	CASSLRTGGPPSTDTQYF